Here is one T cell receptor beta chain with its context. Its antigen remains unidentified. The CDR3 has 15 amino acids. The V gene lost 0 bases and the J gene lost 2 bases, with 10 bases spanning the gap. CDR1 is MNHEY and CDR2 is SVGAGI in the germline V gene. The PCR contained 60 Vbeta and 13 Jbeta primers. TCRdb's copy holds only in-frame clones and misses some; the assay was immunoSEQ multiplex PCR. Of around 130,000 clones in the sample, about 81% were seen once. These data originate in a study of cytomegalovirus exposure and HLA in healthy donors. Study-level findings and limits: Roughly uniform depth of sequencing across donors was assumed in presence/absence analyses. It was likely that a cluster of highly shared sequence variants was a sequencing artifact. As a later analysis revealed, the rate of TCR association differed by HLA locus, with DRB1 most and HLA-C fewest. Later analysis identified a missense DCLRE1C variant that was linked to TCR beta V- and J-gene trimming.

The sequencing sample was made of PBMCs. The V and J genes are TRBV6-5 and TRBJ2-5; TRBD1 might be the D (6 bases). The clonotype comes from a woman aged 40 to 50 in good health and CMV-seropositive. This CDR3 reads CASSYSYDRQETQYF. The CDR3 DNA reads TGTGCCAGCAGTTACTCCTATGACAGGCAAGAGACCCAGTACTTC.